This is a list of T cell receptor beta chains from one sample in a study of human T cells and chemical hapten exposure. TCRdb re-called the RACE reads with MiXCR, one entry per CDR3 protein. This table holds about 98,000 distinct CDR3 sequences, less than 14% found once. The source was whole blood, collected in connection with sensitization to the hapten diphenylcyclopropenone (DPC). These receptors were obtained from a woman aged 60-75 years with alopecia areata. Some clones in this sample may be carry-over from other donors' samples. The CDR3 runs from the conserved cysteine through the conserved F or W. The D gene is left open where the match is weak. Expanded clones are given a class, and other clones once, few, many or no size at all.

J | D | size | V | CDR3 | DNA
TRBJ2-1 | TRBD2 | - | TRBV5-1 | CASRWTSGGEVYNEQFF | TGCGCCAGCAGGTGGACTAGCGGGGGTGAGGTCTACAATGAGCAGTTCTTC
TRBJ1-6 | - | few | TRBV10-3 | CAISEGGSSYNSPLHF | TGTGCCATCAGTGAAGGGGGGAGCTCCTATAATTCACCCCTCCACTTT
TRBJ2-2 | - | - | TRBV20-1 | CSAPGTGANTGELFF | TGCAGTGCCCCAGGGACGGGCGCGAACACCGGGGAGCTGTTTTTT
TRBJ1-4 | TRBD1 | many | TRBV12-3/TRBV12-4 | CASSLYGQGDEKLFF | TGTGCCAGCAGTTTATATGGCCAGGGGGATGAAAAACTGTTTTTT
TRBJ1-1 | TRBD1 | many | TRBV5-1 | CASSRTGGDTEAFF | TGCGCCAGCAGCCGGACAGGGGGCGACACTGAAGCTTTCTTT
TRBJ2-7 | - | few | TRBV5-1 | CASSFGQADEQYF | TGCGCCAGCAGCTTCGGACAAGCTGACGAGCAGTACTTC
TRBJ2-5 | - | - | TRBV29-1 | CSVDRTAQETQYF | TGCAGCGTTGATCGCACAGCTCAAGAGACCCAGTACTTC
TRBJ2-1 | TRBD2 | many | TRBV20-1 | CSASSGTSGNEQFF | TGCAGTGCTAGTTCCGGGACTAGCGGTAATGAGCAGTTCTTC
TRBJ2-1 | - | few | TRBV29-1 | CSVGRGQAGHYNEQFF | TGCAGCGTTGGGAGGGGGCAGGCCGGACACTACAATGAGCAGTTCTTC
TRBJ1-6 | - | few | TRBV13 | CASSLGDGGGNSPLHF | TGTGCCAGCAGCTTAGGCGACGGCGGGGGCAATTCACCCCTCCACTTT
TRBJ2-3 | TRBD2 | many | TRBV5-1 | CASSVEGAGGTDTQYF | TGCGCCAGCAGCGTCGAGGGAGCGGGGGGCACAGATACGCAGTATTTT
TRBJ2-7 | - | - | TRBV2 | CAGGARSYEQYF | TGTGCCGGGGGGGCCCGCTCCTACGAGCAGTACTTC
TRBJ2-6 | TRBD2 | few | TRBV7-3 | CASSMTSGGTSGANVLTF | TGTGCCAGCAGCATGACTAGCGGGGGAACTTCTGGGGCCAACGTCCTGACTTTC
TRBJ2-3 | - | many | TRBV3-1 | CASSAQMADTQYF | TGTGCCAGCTCGGCCCAAATGGCGGATACGCAGTATTTT
TRBJ2-5 | TRBD2 | many | TRBV6-2/TRBV6-3 | CASNERGLRETQYF | TGTGCCAGCAATGAGCGGGGGTTGCGGGAGACCCAGTACTTC
TRBJ2-1 | TRBD1 | many | TRBV19 | CASSIRQGPYNEQFF | TGTGCCAGTAGTATAAGACAGGGGCCCTACAATGAGCAGTTCTTC
TRBJ1-2 | - | - | TRBV21-1 | CASSKAGVRNYGYTF | TGTGCCAGCAGCAAAGCAGGGGTCCGGAACTATGGCTACACCTTC
TRBJ1-5 | - | many | TRBV3-1 | CASSQATNQPQHF | TGTGCCAGCAGCCAAGCCACTAATCAGCCCCAGCATTTT
TRBJ1-2 | - | - | TRBV15 | CATSRGGGYYGYTF | TGTGCCACCAGCAGAGGAGGGGGGTACTATGGCTACACCTTC
TRBJ2-1 | TRBD1 | many | TRBV11-2 | CATRAGGNEQFF | TGTGCCACCCGAGCAGGGGGAAATGAGCAGTTCTTC
TRBJ2-3 | TRBD1 | many | TRBV29-1 | CSGIRDRATDTQYF | TGCAGCGGTATCCGGGACAGAGCCACAGATACGCAGTATTTT
TRBJ2-7 | - | - | TRBV10-3 | CAISLQGYEQYF | TGTGCCATCAGCCTCCAGGGCTACGAGCAGTACTTC
TRBJ2-3 | - | many | TRBV20-1 | CSADPSSGQYF | TGCAGTGCAGACCCCTCCAGTGGGCAGTATTTT
TRBJ2-7 | - | - | TRBV12-3/TRBV12-4 | CASSRRGHEQYF | TGTGCCAGCAGTCGGAGGGGTCACGAGCAGTACTTC
TRBJ2-7 | TRBD1 | - | TRBV29-1 | CSAKTGNYEQYF | TGCAGCGCCAAGACAGGGAACTACGAGCAGTACTTC
TRBJ2-7 | - | - | TRBV25-1 | CASSDWGRMSSYEQYF | TGTGCCAGCAGTGATTGGGGACGCATGAGCTCCTACGAGCAGTACTTC
TRBJ1-2 | - | many | TRBV7-9 | CASSLQGLYGYTF | TGTGCCAGCAGCTTACAGGGTCTGTATGGCTACACCTTC
TRBJ2-5 | TRBD1 | - | TRBV3-1 | CASSPPGTDKKTQYF | TGTGCCAGCAGCCCACCCGGGACAGATAAGAAGACCCAGTACTTC
TRBJ1-5 | - | many | TRBV12-3/TRBV12-4 | CASSFRQGRDQPQHF | TGTGCCAGCAGTTTTCGGCAGGGACGGGATCAGCCCCAGCATTTT
TRBJ2-5 | TRBD2 | many | TRBV7-2 | CASSPGLAAGLGETQYF | TGTGCCAGCAGCCCGGGACTAGCGGCGGGGCTAGGAGAGACCCAGTACTTC
TRBJ2-5 | TRBD1 | - | TRBV7-3 | CASSYSRGRGETQYF | TGTGCCAGCAGCTATAGCAGGGGGCGCGGTGAGACCCAGTACTTC
TRBJ2-1 | - | many | TRBV10-2 | CASRPDSRRNEQFF | TGCGCCAGCCGGCCAGACAGTCGACGGAATGAGCAGTTCTTC
TRBJ2-7 | TRBD2 | few | TRBV20-1 | CSAHRTSSRGEQYF | TGCAGTGCTCACCGGACTAGCTCTCGGGGCGAGCAGTACTTC
TRBJ2-5 | - | many | TRBV7-2 | CASSLQRQETQYF | TGTGCCAGCAGCTTACAGCGGCAAGAGACCCAGTACTTC
TRBJ2-1 | TRBD1 | many | TRBV15 | CATRATGGAEHNEQFF | TGTGCCACCAGAGCTACAGGGGGCGCGGAACACAATGAGCAGTTCTTC
TRBJ2-3 | TRBD1 | few | TRBV2 | CASRDRGTSTDTQYF | TGTGCCAGCAGGGACAGGGGAACTAGCACAGATACGCAGTATTTT
TRBJ1-2 | - | many | TRBV15 | CATSRGQNYGYTF | TGTGCCACCAGCAGAGGACAGAACTATGGCTACACCTTC
TRBJ2-7 | - | many | TRBV11-2 | CASSLVAQGGPGQYF | TGTGCCAGCAGCTTAGTAGCTCAGGGGGGACCCGGACAGTACTTC
TRBJ2-7 | - | few | TRBV11-2 | CASGYEQYF | TGTGCCAGCGGCTACGAGCAGTACTTC
TRBJ1-2 | - | - | TRBV7-2 | CASRRGDNYGGYTF | TGTGCCAGCAGAAGGGGAGATAACTATGGAGGCTACACCTTC
TRBJ1-5 | - | many | TRBV5-1 | CASSLDGGSQPQHF | TGCGCCAGCAGCTTGGATGGAGGGAGTCAGCCCCAGCATTTT
TRBJ2-3 | - | few | TRBV20-1 | CSARPSGAGTDTQYF | TGCAGTGCTCGTCCTTCGGGGGCTGGCACAGATACGCAGTATTTT
TRBJ2-1 | TRBD2 | many | TRBV20-1 | CSAFPTILAGGRDEQFF | TGCAGTGCTTTCCCCACCATACTAGCGGGGGGACGGGATGAGCAGTTCTTC
TRBJ2-3 | TRBD2 | many | TRBV20-1 | CSATPGLAGTDTQYF | TGCAGTGCTACGCCGGGACTAGCGGGGACAGATACGCAGTATTTT
TRBJ1-4 | TRBD1 | few | TRBV12-3/TRBV12-4 | CASRSGQDAEKLFF | TGTGCCAGCAGGTCGGGACAGGACGCCGAAAAACTGTTTTTT
TRBJ2-5 | TRBD1 | many | TRBV10-2 | CAIARDRQETQYF | TGCGCCATCGCAAGGGACAGACAAGAGACCCAGTACTTC
TRBJ1-1 | TRBD1 | - | TRBV12-3/TRBV12-4 | CANSFTGVGTEAFF | TGTGCCAACAGTTTTACAGGGGTCGGAACTGAAGCTTTCTTT
TRBJ2-5 | - | many | TRBV29-1 | CSVGLGAETQYF | TGCAGCGTTGGGCTGGGGGCTGAGACCCAGTACTTC
TRBJ2-7 | - | - | TRBV3-1 | CASSQVQGRGYEQYF | TGTGCCAGCAGCCAAGTACAGGGGAGGGGATACGAGCAGTACTTC
TRBJ2-3 | TRBD2 | - | TRBV7-2 | CASSQTSGEADTQYF | TGTGCCAGCAGCCAGACTAGCGGGGAAGCAGATACGCAGTATTTT
TRBJ1-4 | - | many | TRBV6-1 | CASSPSRFRPEFMQEKLFF | TGTGCCAGCAGTCCAAGCCGATTCAGACCCGAGTTCATGCAAGAAAAACTGTTTTTT
TRBJ2-2 | - | - | TRBV7-9 | CASSLPAGELFF | TGTGCCAGCAGCCTCCCCGCCGGGGAGCTGTTTTTT
TRBJ2-2 | TRBD1 | - | TRBV5-1 | CASSLRTGANTGELFF | TGCGCCAGCAGCTTGCGGACAGGGGCGAACACCGGGGAGCTGTTTTTT
TRBJ2-5 | TRBD2 | many | TRBV4-1 | CASSHERLALGAKTQYF | TGCGCCAGCAGCCATGAAAGACTAGCTCTTGGGGCGAAGACCCAGTACTTC